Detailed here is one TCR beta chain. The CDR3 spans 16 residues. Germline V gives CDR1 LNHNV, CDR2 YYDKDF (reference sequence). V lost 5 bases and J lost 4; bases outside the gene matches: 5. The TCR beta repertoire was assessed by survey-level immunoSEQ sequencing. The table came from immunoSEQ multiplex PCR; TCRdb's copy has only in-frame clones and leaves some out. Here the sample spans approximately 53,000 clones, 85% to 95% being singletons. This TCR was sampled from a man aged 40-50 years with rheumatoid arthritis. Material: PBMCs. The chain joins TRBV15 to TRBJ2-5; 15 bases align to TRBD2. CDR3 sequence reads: CATSGGLAGGRETQYF. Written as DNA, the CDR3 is TGTGCCACCAGCGGGGGACTAGCGGGAGGACGAGAGACCCAGTACTTC.